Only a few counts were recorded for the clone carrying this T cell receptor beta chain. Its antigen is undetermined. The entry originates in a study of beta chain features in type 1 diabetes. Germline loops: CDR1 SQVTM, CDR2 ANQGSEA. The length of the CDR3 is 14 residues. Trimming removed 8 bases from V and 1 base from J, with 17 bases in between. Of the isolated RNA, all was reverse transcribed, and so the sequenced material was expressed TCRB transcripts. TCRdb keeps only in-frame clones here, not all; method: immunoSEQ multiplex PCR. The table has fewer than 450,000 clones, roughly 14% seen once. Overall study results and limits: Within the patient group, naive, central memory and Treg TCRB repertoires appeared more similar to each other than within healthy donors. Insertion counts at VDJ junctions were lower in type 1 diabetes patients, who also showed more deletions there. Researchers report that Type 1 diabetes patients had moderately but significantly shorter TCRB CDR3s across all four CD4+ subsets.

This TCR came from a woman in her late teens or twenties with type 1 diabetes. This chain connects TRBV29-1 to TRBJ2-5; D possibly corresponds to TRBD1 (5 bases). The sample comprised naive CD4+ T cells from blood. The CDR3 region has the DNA TGCAGCTTCTCCCAAACAGGCCTCCAAGAGACCCAGTACTTC. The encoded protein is CSFSQTGLQETQYF.